Sequencing of this TCR beta chain was carried out in a study of human T cells and chemical hapten exposure. There are 13 residues in the CDR3. This clonotype was observed a few times. In TCRdb, the RACE reads were re-called with MiXCR into one record per CDR3 protein. This sample has around 380,000 distinct CDR3 sequences, with 5.5% found just once. As to time point: pre-sensitization, week 0. The sample's treatment: therapeutic diphenylcyclopropenone sensitization with weekly scalp DPC. The sample consisted of whole blood, taken in connection with sensitization to the hapten diphenylcyclopropenone (DPC). The chain links TRBV1 to TRBJ1-5; the tabulated D call, TRBD1, remains unverified against the DNA. TRBV1 is listed as a pseudogene. This TCR was sampled from a woman aged 18-29 years with alopecia areata. Some clones in this sample may be carry-over from other donors' samples. The CDR3 DNA reads TGCACCAGCCGAGGACAGGGAGGGCAGCCCCAGCATTTT. This codes for CTSRGQGGQPQHF.